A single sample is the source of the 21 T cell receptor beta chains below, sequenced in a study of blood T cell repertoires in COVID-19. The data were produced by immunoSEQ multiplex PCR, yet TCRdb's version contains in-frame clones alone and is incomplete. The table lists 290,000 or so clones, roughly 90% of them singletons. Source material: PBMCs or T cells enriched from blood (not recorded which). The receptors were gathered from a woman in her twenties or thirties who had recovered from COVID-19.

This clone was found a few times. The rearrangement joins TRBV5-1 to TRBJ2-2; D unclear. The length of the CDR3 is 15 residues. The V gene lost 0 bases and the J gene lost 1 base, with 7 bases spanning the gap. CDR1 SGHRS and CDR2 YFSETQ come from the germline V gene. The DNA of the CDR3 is TGCGCCAGCAGCTTGGGTAGTTGGAACACCGGGGAGCTGTTTTTT. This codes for CASSLGSWNTGELFF.

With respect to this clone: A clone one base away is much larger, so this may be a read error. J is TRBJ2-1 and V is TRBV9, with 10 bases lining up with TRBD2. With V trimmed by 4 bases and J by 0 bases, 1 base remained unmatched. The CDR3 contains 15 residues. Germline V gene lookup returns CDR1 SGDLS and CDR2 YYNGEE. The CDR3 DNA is TGTGCCAGCAGCTCTAGCGGGAGCTCCTACAATGAGCAGTTCTTC. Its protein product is CASSSSGSSYNEQFF.

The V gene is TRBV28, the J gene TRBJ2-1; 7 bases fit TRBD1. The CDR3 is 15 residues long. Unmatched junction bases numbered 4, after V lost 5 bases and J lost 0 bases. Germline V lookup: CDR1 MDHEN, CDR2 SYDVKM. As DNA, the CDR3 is TGTGCCAGCAGTACGACAGGGAGCTCCTACAATGAGCAGTTCTTC. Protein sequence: CASSTTGSSYNEQFF.

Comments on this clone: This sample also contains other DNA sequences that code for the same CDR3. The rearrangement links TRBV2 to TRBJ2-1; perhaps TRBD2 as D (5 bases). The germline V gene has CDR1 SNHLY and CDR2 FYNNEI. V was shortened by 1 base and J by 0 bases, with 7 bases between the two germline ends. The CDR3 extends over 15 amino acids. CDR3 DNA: TGTGCCAGCAGTGAAGGACTAAGCTCCTACAATGAGCAGTTCTTC. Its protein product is CASSEGLSSYNEQFF.

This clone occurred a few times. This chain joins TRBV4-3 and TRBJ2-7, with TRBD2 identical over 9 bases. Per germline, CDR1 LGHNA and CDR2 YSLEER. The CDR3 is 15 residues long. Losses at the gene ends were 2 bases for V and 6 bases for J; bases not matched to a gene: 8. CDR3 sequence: CASSQRGGRAPEQYF. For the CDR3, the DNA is TGCGCCAGCAGCCAACGGGGCGGGAGGGCTCCCGAGCAGTACTTC.

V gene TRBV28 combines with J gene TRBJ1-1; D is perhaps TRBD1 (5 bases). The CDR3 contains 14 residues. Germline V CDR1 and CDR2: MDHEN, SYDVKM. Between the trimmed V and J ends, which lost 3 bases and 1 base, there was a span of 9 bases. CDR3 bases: TGTGCCAGCAGTTTTCGACAGAGGAACACTGAAGCTTTCTTT. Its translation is CASSFRQRNTEAFF. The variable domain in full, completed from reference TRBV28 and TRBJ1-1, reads DVKVTQSSRYLVKRTGEKVFLECVQDMDHENMFWYRQDPGLGLRLIYFSYDVKMKEKGDIPEGYSVSREKKERFSLILESASTNQTSMYLCASSFRQRNTEAFFGQGTRLTVV.

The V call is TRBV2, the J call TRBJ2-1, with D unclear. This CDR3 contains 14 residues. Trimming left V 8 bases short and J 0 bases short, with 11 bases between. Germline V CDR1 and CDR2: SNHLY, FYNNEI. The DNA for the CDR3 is TGTGCCAGCGGGCAAGGCAGCTCCTACAATGAGCAGTTCTTC. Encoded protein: CASGQGSSYNEQFF.

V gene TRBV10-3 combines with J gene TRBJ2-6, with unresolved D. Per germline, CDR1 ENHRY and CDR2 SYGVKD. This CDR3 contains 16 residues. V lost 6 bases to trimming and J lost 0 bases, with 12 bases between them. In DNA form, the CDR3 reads TGTGCCATCAGGCGCAGACTGAGCTCTGGGGCCAACGTCCTGACTTTC. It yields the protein CAIRRRLSSGANVLTF.

CDR3: CASSLYRGTSTDTQYF. CDR3 sequence (DNA): TGTGCCAGCAGCTTATACAGGGGTACAAGCACAGATACGCAGTATTTT. The chain joins TRBV7-8 to TRBJ2-3; 7 bases are a match to TRBD1. CDR1 is SGHVS and CDR2 is FQNEAQ in the germline V gene. The V segment lost 2 bases and the J segment 0 bases; nucleotides outside the gene matches: 5. This CDR3 is built from 16 residues. The whole variable domain, filled in from reference TRBV7-8 and TRBJ2-3, reads GAGVSQSPRYKVAKRGQDVALRCDPISGHVSLFWYQQALGQGPEFLTYFQNEAQLDKSGLPSDRFFAERPEGSVSTLKIQRTQQEDSAVYLCASSLYRGTSTDTQYFGPGTRLTVL.

The CDR3 region is CAWKGLAVEQYF. The CDR3 DNA is TGTGCCTGGAAAGGACTAGCGGTCGAGCAGTACTTC. The V and J genes are TRBV30 and TRBJ2-7; TRBD2 agrees at 10 bases. The ends lost 4 bases at V and 6 bases at J; junction bases unmatched: 3. CDR1 and CDR2 from the germline V gene are GTSNPN and SVGIG (reference sequence). This CDR3 has 12 amino acids.

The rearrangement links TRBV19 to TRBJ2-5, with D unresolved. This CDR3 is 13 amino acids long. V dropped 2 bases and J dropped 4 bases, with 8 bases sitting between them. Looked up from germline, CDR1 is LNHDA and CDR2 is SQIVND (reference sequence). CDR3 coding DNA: TGTGCCAGTAGTATATTCGTGAGAGAGACCCAGTACTTC. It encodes CASSIFVRETQYF.

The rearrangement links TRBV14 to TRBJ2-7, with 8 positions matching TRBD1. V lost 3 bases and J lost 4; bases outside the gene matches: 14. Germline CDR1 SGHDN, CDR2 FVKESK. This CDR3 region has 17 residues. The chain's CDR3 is CASSHPRGNRGAYEQYF. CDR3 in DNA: TGTGCCAGCAGCCACCCCCGGGGGAACAGGGGGGCGTACGAGCAGTACTTC. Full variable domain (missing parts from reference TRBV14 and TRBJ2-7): EAGVTQFPSHSVIEKGQTVTLRCDPISGHDNLYWYRRVMGKEIKFLLHFVKESKQDESGMPNNRFLAERTGGTYSTLKVQPAELEDSGVYFCASSHPRGNRGAYEQYFGPGTRLTVT.

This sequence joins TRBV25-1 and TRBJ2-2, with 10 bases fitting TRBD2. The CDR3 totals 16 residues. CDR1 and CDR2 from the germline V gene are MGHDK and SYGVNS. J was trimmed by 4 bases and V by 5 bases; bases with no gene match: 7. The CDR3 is CASSPWLAGVTGELFF. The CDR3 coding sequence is TGTGCCAGCAGTCCCTGGCTAGCGGGAGTCACCGGGGAGCTGTTTTTT.

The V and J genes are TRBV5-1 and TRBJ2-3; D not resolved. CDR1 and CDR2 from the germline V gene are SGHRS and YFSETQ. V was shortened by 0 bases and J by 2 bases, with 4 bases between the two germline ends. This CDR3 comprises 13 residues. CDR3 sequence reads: CASSLGLTDTQYF. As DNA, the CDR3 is TGCGCCAGCAGCTTGGGTCTCACAGATACGCAGTATTTT.

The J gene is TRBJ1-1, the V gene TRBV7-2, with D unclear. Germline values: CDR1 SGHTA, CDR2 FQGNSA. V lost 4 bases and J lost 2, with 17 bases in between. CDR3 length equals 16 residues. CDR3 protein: CASSSPRRGSNTEAFF. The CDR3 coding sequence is TGTGCCAGCAGCTCACCTCGACGAGGGAGTAACACTGAAGCTTTCTTT.

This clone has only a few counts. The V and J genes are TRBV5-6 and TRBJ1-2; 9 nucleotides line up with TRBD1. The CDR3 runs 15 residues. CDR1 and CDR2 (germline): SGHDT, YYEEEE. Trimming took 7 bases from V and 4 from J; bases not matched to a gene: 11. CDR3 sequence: CASHPPGQGFYGYTF. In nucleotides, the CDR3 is TGTGCCAGCCACCCCCCGGGACAGGGATTCTATGGCTACACCTTC. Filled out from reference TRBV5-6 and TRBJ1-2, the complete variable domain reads DAGVTQSPTHLIKTRGQQVTLRCSPKSGHDTVSWYQQALGQGPQFIFQYYEEEERQRGNFPDRFSGHQFPNYSSELNVNALLLGDSALYLCASHPPGQGFYGYTFGSGTRLTVV.

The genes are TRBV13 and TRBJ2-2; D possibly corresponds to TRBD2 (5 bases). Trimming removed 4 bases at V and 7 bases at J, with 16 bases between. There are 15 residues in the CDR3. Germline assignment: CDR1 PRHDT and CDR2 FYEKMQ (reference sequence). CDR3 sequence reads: CASSSHVNGSGELFF. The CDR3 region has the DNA TGTGCCAGCAGCTCGCACGTCAATGGGAGCGGGGAGCTGTTTTTT.

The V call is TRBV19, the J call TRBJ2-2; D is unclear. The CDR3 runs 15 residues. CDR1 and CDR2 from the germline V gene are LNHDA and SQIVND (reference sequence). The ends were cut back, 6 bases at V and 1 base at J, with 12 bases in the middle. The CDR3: CASRVGGENTGELFF. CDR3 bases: TGTGCCAGTAGGGTAGGTGGAGAGAACACCGGGGAGCTGTTTTTT.

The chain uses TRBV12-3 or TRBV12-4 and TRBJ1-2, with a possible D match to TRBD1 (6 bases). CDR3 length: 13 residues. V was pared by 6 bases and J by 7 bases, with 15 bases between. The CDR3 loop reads CASRRISGVGYTF. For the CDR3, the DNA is TGTGCCAGCAGACGGATATCAGGGGTTGGCTACACCTTC.

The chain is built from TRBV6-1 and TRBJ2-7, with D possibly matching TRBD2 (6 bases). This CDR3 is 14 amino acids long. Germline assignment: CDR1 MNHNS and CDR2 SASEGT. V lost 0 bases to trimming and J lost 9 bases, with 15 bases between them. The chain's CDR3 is CASSEAGDSLTQYF. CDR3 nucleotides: TGTGCCAGCAGTGAAGCCGGGGACTCTTTGACGCAGTACTTC.

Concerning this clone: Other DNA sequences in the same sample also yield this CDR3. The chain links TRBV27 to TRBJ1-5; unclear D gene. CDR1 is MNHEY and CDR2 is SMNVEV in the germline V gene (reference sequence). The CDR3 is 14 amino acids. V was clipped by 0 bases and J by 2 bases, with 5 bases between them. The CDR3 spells CASSLSRGNQPQHF. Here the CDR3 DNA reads TGTGCCAGCAGTTTATCGAGGGGCAATCAGCCCCAGCATTTT.